These 16 T cell receptor beta chains were sequenced from one sample in a study of technical replicates of blood from a handful of donors. Data came from immunoSEQ multiplex PCR; TCRdb stores just in-frame clones and leaves some out. The sample holds roughly 80,000 clones, 90% to 98% seen once. The sequenced material came from T cells isolated from PBMCs. These receptors were taken from a human donor in good health.

This rearrangement joins TRBV28 to TRBJ2-2; TRBD2 is a possible D gene (5 bases). The CDR3 covers 12 residues. CDR1 and CDR2 from the germline V gene are MDHEN and SYDVKM. The V end was cut by 11 bases, the J end by 1 base, with 8 bases between. The CDR3 is CAEGGNTGELFF. Here the CDR3 DNA reads TGTGCCGAGGGTGGGAACACCGGGGAGCTGTTTTTT.

This chain connects TRBV28 to TRBJ1-2; TRBD1 aligns across 7 bases. The CDR3 is 15 amino acids. From germline, CDR1 is MDHEN and CDR2 SYDVKM. Trimming at V came to 4 bases and at J to 0 bases, leaving 5 bases not matched to a gene. CDR3 amino acids: CASSSYDRANYGYTF. The CDR3 nucleotides are TGTGCCAGCAGTTCTTATGACAGGGCTAACTATGGCTACACCTTC.

This chain connects TRBV30 to TRBJ2-1; possibly TRBD2 for D (6 bases). Trimming left V 3 bases short and J 4 bases short, with 10 bases between. The germline V gene encodes CDR1 GTSNPN and CDR2 SVGIG (reference sequence). The CDR3 has 13 residues. This chain's CDR3 is CAWSGGTYNEQFF. CDR3 nucleotides: TGTGCCTGGAGCGGGGGAACGTACAATGAGCAGTTCTTC.

The V call is TRBV5-1, the J call TRBJ1-1, with 9 bases matching TRBD1. The CDR3 loop spans 15 amino acids. The trim removed 4 bases at V and 3 bases at J, leaving 7 bases unmatched. The germline V gene has CDR1 SGHRS and CDR2 YFSETQ. The DNA of the CDR3 is TGCGCCAGCAGCCCCCCGGGACAGGGTTACACTGAAGCTTTCTTT. Translating gives CASSPPGQGYTEAFF.

The chain recombines TRBV6-5 with TRBJ1-2; D gene unclear. Trimming took off 0 bases at V and 2 bases at J, with 10 bases between the two ends. The CDR3 has 15 amino acids. The germline CDR1 and CDR2 sequences are MNHEY and SVGAGI. The CDR3 DNA sequence: TGTGCCAGCAGTTACTCGGTTAGCTTGAACTATGGCTACACCTTC. It encodes CASSYSVSLNYGYTF.

The chain links TRBV9 to TRBJ1-4; the D gene is possibly TRBD1 (6 bases). V gave up 1 base and J gave up 8 bases, with 12 bases separating them. The CDR3 runs 14 residues. Germline V CDR1 and CDR2: SGDLS, YYNGEE. The CDR3 loop is CASSVTGSNEKLFF. The CDR3 nucleotides are TGTGCCAGCAGCGTAACAGGGAGTAACGAAAAACTGTTTTTT. The full variable domain, with the rest looked up from reference TRBV9 and TRBJ1-4, is DSGVTQTPKHLITATGQRVTLRCSPRSGDLSVYWYQQSLDQGLQFLIQYYNGEERAKGNILERFSAQQFPDLHSELNLSSLELGDSALYFCASSVTGSNEKLFFGSGTQLSVL.

The genes are TRBV5-1 and TRBJ2-7; TRBD1 aligns across 8 bases. Germline lookup yields CDR1 SGHRS and CDR2 YFSETQ. There are 14 residues in the CDR3. Trimming took 3 bases from V and 4 from J; bases not matched to a gene: 6. In DNA, the CDR3 is TGCGCCAGCAGCTCCGGACAGGGACAGTACGAGCAGTACTTC. Amino acid sequence: CASSSGQGQYEQYF.

This sequence joins TRBV29-1 and TRBJ2-1; 11 nucleotides agree with TRBD1. The V segment lost 6 bases and the J segment 10 bases; nucleotides outside the gene matches: 8. This CDR3 has 13 residues. Germline assignment: CDR1 SQVTM and CDR2 ANQGSEA. CDR3 sequence (DNA): TGCAGCGTAATGGGACAGGGGGTGGAGGAGCAGTTCTTC. Its translation: CSVMGQGVEEQFF.

The gene calls are TRBV5-8 and TRBJ1-5; TRBD1 matches 10 bases. Germline CDR1 is SGHTS and CDR2 is YDEGEE. This CDR3 has 15 residues. V shed 1 base, J shed 5 bases, and the junction held 3 bases outside the gene matches. The CDR3 sequence: CASSLRQGAYQPQHF. The CDR3 DNA follows: TGTGCCAGCAGCTTGAGACAGGGGGCCTATCAGCCCCAGCATTTT.

J is TRBJ2-1 and V is TRBV28; TRBD2 matches 13 bases. The germline gives CDR1 MDHEN, CDR2 SYDVKM. Germline trimming cut 10 bases from V and 8 bases from J; bases unmatched to any gene: 11. CDR3 length equals 15 residues. CDR3 coding DNA: TGTGCCACCTATCGGACTAGCGGGAGTGTCGATGAGCAGTTCTTC. This codes for CATYRTSGSVDEQFF. Using reference TRBV28 and TRBJ2-1 for the parts outside the CDR3, the full variable domain is DVKVTQSSRYLVKRTGEKVFLECVQDMDHENMFWYRQDPGLGLRLIYFSYDVKMKEKGDIPEGYSVSREKKERFSLILESASTNQTSMYLCATYRTSGSVDEQFFGPGTRLTVL.

This clone was recorded only once. The chain links TRBV12-5 to TRBJ2-2; D is possibly TRBD1 (5 bases). CDR3 length: 13 amino acids. The V gene lost 5 bases and the J gene lost 7 bases, with 11 bases spanning the gap. CDR1 LGHNT and CDR2 FRNRAP come from the germline V gene. This CDR3 reads CASGPTGVGELFF. The CDR3 DNA reads TGTGCTAGTGGTCCCACAGGAGTCGGGGAGCTGTTTTTT.

CDR3 nucleotides: TGTGCCAGCAGTTACTCCCGACAGGGGGCCCATGAGCAGTTCTTC. This codes for CASSYSRQGAHEQFF. V is TRBV6-5 and J is TRBJ2-1; 10 positions match TRBD1. V lost 0 bases to trimming and J lost 8 bases; unmatched junction nucleotides: 4. Germline loops: CDR1 MNHEY, CDR2 SVGAGI. The CDR3 runs 15 residues.

The CDR3 sequence is CASSLNGLAGGETQYF. The CDR3 region has the DNA TGCGCCAGCAGCCTAAATGGACTAGCGGGAGGGGAGACCCAGTACTTC. The V and J genes are TRBV5-1 and TRBJ2-5; 15 positions agree with TRBD2. The CDR3 covers 16 residues. With 4 bases clipped from V and 5 bases from J, the junction kept 6 bases outside the gene matches. Germline V gene data show CDR1 as SGHRS and CDR2 as YFSETQ.

The chain links TRBV4-1 to TRBJ1-2; 7 positions match TRBD1. This CDR3 comprises 16 residues. V shed 2 bases and J 4 bases; nucleotides not matched to a gene: 10. Germline V lookup: CDR1 MGHRA, CDR2 YSYEKL. CDR3 coding DNA: TGCGCCAGCAGCCAAACCCGGGGCAGGGGGGCCTATGGCTACACCTTC. Its protein is CASSQTRGRGAYGYTF.

This clone was seen only once. J is TRBJ1-6 and V is TRBV29-1, with TRBD1 identical over 7 bases. The CDR3 extends over 14 amino acids. V lost 6 bases to trimming and J lost 8 bases; unmatched junction nucleotides: 10. CDR1 is SQVTM, CDR2 ANQGSEA, per germline. The CDR3 here is CSVNTGDPHSPLHF. In DNA form, the CDR3 reads TGCAGCGTCAACACAGGGGACCCGCATTCACCCCTCCACTTT.

V gene TRBV5-1 combines with J gene TRBJ2-5, with a weak D call TRBD1 (5 bases). V lost 8 bases and J 0 bases, leaving 11 bases between the germline ends. In germline, CDR1 is SGHRS, CDR2 YFSETQ. CDR3 size: 13 residues. Written as DNA, the CDR3 is TGCGCCAGTTCTACAGGTAACCAAGAGACCCAGTACTTC. This encodes CASSTGNQETQYF.